This T cell receptor (beta chain) was sequenced during a study of T cells in Graves' hyperthyroidism and ophthalmopathy. Patients counted as stable if ophthalmopathy did not develop within 18 months. Uncontrolled infections, other autoimmune diseases, pregnancy or lactation led to exclusion of patients. Clinical symptoms, serum thyroxine and TRAb, thyroid ultrasound and orbital computed tomography were used for the diagnoses. RNA transcripts were the template for amplifying TCR beta CDR3 regions. HTBI primers drove first-round RT-PCR of the TCR CDR3. MiXCR, applied by TCRdb to the multiplex PCR reads, yields one record per CDR3 protein. The sample has 89,000 or so distinct CDR3 sequences; around 37% are singletons. The sample holds many counts of this clonotype. The antigen is undetermined. General study results and limits: Most thyroid clonotypes expanded above 0.001 were also detected in blood.

The sequencing sample was made of peripheral blood or thyroid tissue (not recorded which). The receptor's source is a woman in her thirties with Graves' hyperthyroidism.

In DNA form, the CDR3 reads TGTGCCAGCAGTTTGACGGGGGGTCCTAATGGCTACACCTTC. Its protein is CASSLTGGPNGYTF. This chain links TRBV12-3 or TRBV12-4 with TRBJ1-2; weak D call: TRBD1 (5 bases). V lost 3 bases and J lost 6, with 14 bases in between. The CDR3 covers 14 residues.